This T cell receptor beta chain was found in a study of shared clonotypes between healthy human individuals (TCRdb year 2020). Describing the broader study: The cohort included a few men and a couple of women between 18 and 49 years of age. Per donor, three plates each were used for CD4 naive and CD4 memory, two for CD8 naive, and one for CD8 memory. To estimate repertoire size and how much clonotype sharing occurs between individuals, the study deeply sequenced the blood TCR repertoires of about 5 healthy adults. Different laboratories and diverse techniques were used to prepare libraries and sequence TCR repertoires, to increase sequencing depth and limit assay-specific biases. Between about 0.85 and 10 billion PBMCs per donor were obtained by leukapheresis.

General conclusions and limits of the study: Compared with non-shared clonotypes, clonotypes shared by all four sorted-subset donors had higher generation probabilities. Because the study included a small number of donors, the genetic and exposure-history diversity represented was limited. Incomplete sequencing was indicated by rarefaction of sorted-subset datasets, despite the large sequencing depth. Larger estimated clonotype richness was generally found for naive subsets than for memory subsets. Based on pairwise subsampling, the degree of clonotype sharing among donors was expected to be affected by sequencing depth. Across several donors, about 5.2% of naive CD4, approximately 3.6% of naive CD8, approximately 2.5% of memory CD4, and roughly 0.4% of memory CD8 clonotypes were shared. Sampling was restricted to blood, and TCR repertoires in tissues likely differ from the TCR repertoires found in blood.

At the junction V is shortened by 1 base and J by 6 bases, with 6 bases in between. The CDR3 runs 12 amino acids, cysteine and phenylalanine included. The retained sequence is limited to the CDR3, 36 bases, with the frame set at the first base. Per the germline V gene, SGHTA is the CDR1 and FQGNSA is the CDR2. Using the deep immunoSEQ assay, multiplex PCR amplified TCR CDR3 regions from genomic DNA. For each cell subset, the extracted genomic DNA was distributed evenly across all wells of several immunoSEQ 96-well plates, and each plate served as one replicate. For sorted subsets, each replicate PCR was loaded with 200 ng genomic DNA, equivalent to 30,000 or so T cell genomes. The purified libraries were quantified using a Qubit 3.0 fluorometer, sized with a Bioanalyzer 2100, and then quantified again using the KAPA Library Quantification kit. Each immunoSEQ 96-well plate was sequenced on its own single-read 150-cycle Illumina NextSeq 550 flow cell. The authors' analysis ran thus. Because the immunoSEQ output included only junctional sequences and no quality scores, the filtering could not be the same as the filtering used for full-length reads. Sequences were annotated with PyIR, a Python wrapper for IgBLAST v1.9, using IMGT germline references to assign V/J genes and CDR3. Any read was removed if the V/J assignment was weak (E-value above 1e-6), the CDR3 was missing, or the read contained stop codons, out-of-frame junctions, or ambiguous translated residues. A V3J clonotype was defined by an identical inferred V gene, J gene, and CDR3 amino acid sequence. Percentage overlap between repertoires was calculated by dividing the number of shared unique clonotypes by the size of the smaller repertoire. Three approaches were used to assess repertoire richness: RTK rarefaction, the Chao1 estimator, and Recon v2.1 estimates of unobserved clonotypes. OLGA was used to compute generation probabilities for all TCRbeta clonotypes that the gDNA method yielded from a handful of donors. TCRdb retrieved this table from immuneACCESS and kept in-frame rearrangements only. Not all clones are present; in checked studies, unresolved V genes account for under half, and no reason is known for the remainder. V, J and clone size are taken as reported in that table, and D and trimming were inferred from the DNA itself. Recorded for this sample are roughly 520,000 clones; about 96% of them occurred a single time. 0.064% of the sample is in the top ten clones.

A note on this clone: Its cognate antigen has yet to be identified. Per-base quality was not reported, and no clone a single base away is much larger than it.

Healthy HIV-negative adults with no recently reported acute infections or vaccinations were included as donors. Only Caucasian adults living in Nashville, Tennessee, USA were represented among the donors. CD4+ T cells were enriched through magnetic negative selection, after which naive cells were positively selected on CD45RA and the remaining negative fraction served as the memory subset. After blood collection by leukapheresis, PBMCs were isolated using Ficoll-Histopaque density gradient centrifugation and then cryopreserved in the vapor phase of liquid nitrogen. Purity and quantity of every magnetically sorted T cell population were checked by analytical flow cytometry. Genomic DNA was isolated from every sorted fraction and measured by UV absorbance on a Nanodrop 2000c.

Sequencing was done on a sample of naive CD4+ T cells sorted from blood. The sample's cell subset or site label is to be understood as: CD45RA+ positively selected. This TCR came from a woman aged 25 to 45 in good health. In this chain, TRBV7-2 is recombined with TRBJ1-2; the D gene is not confidently resolved. At the DNA level, the sequence is TGTGCCAGCAGCTTAGTCACAGATGGCTACACCTTC. The translation is CASSLVTDGYTF.